These T cell receptor beta chains were read from a single sample in a study of blood T cell repertoires in COVID-19. Clones were sequenced by immunoSEQ multiplex PCR, and TCRdb holds only the in-frame ones, with some missing. This table has 450,000 or so clones, roughly 91% appearing once. Sequenced: PBMCs or T cells enriched from blood (not recorded which). The source is a man aged 18 to 35 who had recovered from COVID-19. CDR3s include the opening cysteine and the closing phenylalanine or tryptophan. Fields, in order: D gene, clone size, V gene, J gene, CDR3 DNA, CDR3 protein. A D gene is named only where the DNA matches it firmly. Size tells how often a clone was seen (once, few, many) or the class of an expanded clone, and some rows leave it out.

d_gene: TRBD1; abundance: .; v_gene: TRBV10-3; j_gene: TRBJ1-5; CDR3nt: TGTGCCATCTCTGAGCTGACAGGGGGCAATCAGCCCCAGCATTTT; CDR3aa: CAISELTGGNQPQHF
d_gene: .; abundance: .; v_gene: TRBV29-1; j_gene: TRBJ1-5; CDR3nt: TGCAGCGTCCAGGGTGAGAGCAATCAGCCCCAGCATTTT; CDR3aa: CSVQGESNQPQHF
d_gene: TRBD2; abundance: .; v_gene: TRBV9; j_gene: TRBJ2-1; CDR3nt: TGTGCCAGCAGCGTAGGAAGACTAGCGGGGGCCTACAATGAGCAGTTCTTC; CDR3aa: CASSVGRLAGAYNEQFF
d_gene: .; abundance: .; v_gene: TRBV5-1; j_gene: TRBJ2-7; CDR3nt: TGCGCCAGCAGCTTGGGAGGGAGCGGTTCCTACGAGCAGTACTTC; CDR3aa: CASSLGGSGSYEQYF
d_gene: TRBD1; abundance: .; v_gene: TRBV30; j_gene: TRBJ1-2; CDR3nt: TGTGCCTGGACCTGGACAGGGAATCGCTACACCTTC; CDR3aa: CAWTWTGNRYTF
d_gene: .; abundance: .; v_gene: TRBV5-8; j_gene: TRBJ1-3; CDR3nt: TGTGCCAGCAGCTTTCGCTTCAGGGCTGGAAACACCATATATTTT; CDR3aa: CASSFRFRAGNTIYF
d_gene: TRBD1; abundance: .; v_gene: TRBV27; j_gene: TRBJ1-6; CDR3nt: TGTGCCAGCAGTTCGACCGGGACAGGGTCCTCACCCCTCCACTTT; CDR3aa: CASSSTGTGSSPLHF
d_gene: .; abundance: .; v_gene: TRBV12-3/TRBV12-4; j_gene: TRBJ2-3; CDR3nt: TGTGCCCCTAGGAGCACAGATACGCAGTATTTT; CDR3aa: CAPRSTDTQYF
d_gene: .; abundance: .; v_gene: TRBV6-5; j_gene: TRBJ2-1; CDR3nt: TGTGCCAGCAGCCCAGACAGGTTCGGGTACAATGAGCAGTTCTTC; CDR3aa: CASSPDRFGYNEQFF
d_gene: .; abundance: .; v_gene: TRBV27; j_gene: TRBJ2-7; CDR3nt: TGTGCCAGCAGTTTATCGCCCGGGGAACTCTACGAGCAGTACTTC; CDR3aa: CASSLSPGELYEQYF
d_gene: .; abundance: .; v_gene: TRBV28; j_gene: TRBJ2-7; CDR3nt: TGTGCCAGCAGTAGGGACATCTCCTACGAGCAGTACTTC; CDR3aa: CASSRDISYEQYF
d_gene: .; abundance: once; v_gene: TRBV6-1; j_gene: TRBJ1-1; CDR3nt: TGTGCCAGCAGTGAACCGATTGGAGGGAGGAACACTGAAGCTTTCTTT; CDR3aa: CASSEPIGGRNTEAFF
d_gene: TRBD2; abundance: .; v_gene: TRBV27; j_gene: TRBJ2-7; CDR3nt: TGTGCCAGCAGTTTATCGATTGAGGGGACTAGCGGGATAGGCGAGCAGTACTTC; CDR3aa: CASSLSIEGTSGIGEQYF
d_gene: .; abundance: .; v_gene: TRBV28; j_gene: TRBJ1-2; CDR3nt: TGTGCCAGCAGCCCTCCAACAGAGAACTATGGCTACACCTTC; CDR3aa: CASSPPTENYGYTF
d_gene: TRBD2; abundance: .; v_gene: TRBV11-2; j_gene: TRBJ2-2; CDR3nt: TGTGCCAGCAGGATGACTAGCGGGAGGACCGGGGAGCTGTTTTTT; CDR3aa: CASRMTSGRTGELFF
d_gene: TRBD1; abundance: .; v_gene: TRBV12-3/TRBV12-4; j_gene: TRBJ1-1; CDR3nt: TGTGCCAGCTCCCCGGGACAGGAGACTGAAGCTTTCTTT; CDR3aa: CASSPGQETEAFF
d_gene: .; abundance: .; v_gene: TRBV5-1; j_gene: TRBJ1-6; CDR3nt: TGCGCCAGCAGCTTGCGGTATAATTCACCCCTCCACTTT; CDR3aa: CASSLRYNSPLHF
d_gene: .; abundance: .; v_gene: TRBV5-8; j_gene: TRBJ2-7; CDR3nt: TGTGCCAGCAGCTTACGGGATAGGCTCTCTGACGAGCAGTACTTC; CDR3aa: CASSLRDRLSDEQYF
d_gene: TRBD2; abundance: .; v_gene: TRBV5-4; j_gene: TRBJ2-1; CDR3nt: TGTGCCAGCAGCTTAAATCCCAGCGGGAGGGCCAGAGAGCAGTTCTTC; CDR3aa: CASSLNPSGRAREQFF
d_gene: .; abundance: .; v_gene: TRBV5-4; j_gene: TRBJ1-2; CDR3nt: TGTGCCAGCAGGGGCCGAGACACAATTAACTATGGCTACACCTTC; CDR3aa: CASRGRDTINYGYTF
d_gene: TRBD1; abundance: .; v_gene: TRBV5-8; j_gene: TRBJ2-3; CDR3nt: TGTGCCAGCAGTTGGGGGACAGGGGAACCTTCAGATACGCAGTATTTT; CDR3aa: CASSWGTGEPSDTQYF
d_gene: .; abundance: .; v_gene: TRBV9; j_gene: TRBJ1-3; CDR3nt: TGTGCCAGCAGCATCGGGTCCGGAAACACCATATATTTT; CDR3aa: CASSIGSGNTIYF
d_gene: .; abundance: .; v_gene: TRBV5-1; j_gene: TRBJ2-5; CDR3nt: TGCGCCAGCAGCCGTGGCATGGAGGGACAAGAGACCCAGTACTTC; CDR3aa: CASSRGMEGQETQYF
d_gene: .; abundance: .; v_gene: TRBV5-1; j_gene: TRBJ1-2; CDR3nt: TGCGCCAGCAGCTTCGATAGATCTAACTATGGCTACACCTTC; CDR3aa: CASSFDRSNYGYTF
d_gene: .; abundance: .; v_gene: TRBV18; j_gene: TRBJ1-6; CDR3nt: TGTGCCAGCTCACCGGGGGGGGCGAATTCACCCCTCCACTTT; CDR3aa: CASSPGGANSPLHF
d_gene: .; abundance: .; v_gene: TRBV12-2; j_gene: TRBJ2-1; CDR3nt: TGTGCAAGTCGCTTTCGTTCCTATGAGCAGTTCTTC; CDR3aa: CASRFRSYEQFF
d_gene: TRBD1; abundance: .; v_gene: TRBV7-3; j_gene: TRBJ1-1; CDR3nt: TGTGCCAGCAGTAACCCTCCAGGGGGAGTGTACACTGAAGCTTTCTTT; CDR3aa: CASSNPPGGVYTEAFF
d_gene: .; abundance: .; v_gene: TRBV9; j_gene: TRBJ1-6; CDR3nt: TGTGCCAGCAGCGTCAGGGTTGGCGATTCACCCCTCCACTTT; CDR3aa: CASSVRVGDSPLHF
d_gene: .; abundance: .; v_gene: TRBV28; j_gene: TRBJ1-3; CDR3nt: TGTGCCAGCAATCCAGGCACCCTCCGAAACACCATATATTTT; CDR3aa: CASNPGTLRNTIYF
d_gene: .; abundance: .; v_gene: TRBV10-1; j_gene: TRBJ1-4; CDR3nt: TGCGCCAGCAGTCCCTTGAGTGGAGGGTCTTCCGAAAAACTGTTTTTT; CDR3aa: CASSPLSGGSSEKLFF
d_gene: .; abundance: .; v_gene: TRBV5-5; j_gene: TRBJ1-3; CDR3nt: TGTGCCAGCAGCTCCAGGGGCTTCTCTGGAAACACCATATATTTT; CDR3aa: CASSSRGFSGNTIYF
d_gene: TRBD1; abundance: .; v_gene: TRBV7-9; j_gene: TRBJ1-1; CDR3nt: TGTGCCAGCACGCAAGGGGGCATGAACACTGAAGCTTTCTTT; CDR3aa: CASTQGGMNTEAFF